Listed here are 9 T cell receptor beta chains from one sample, sequenced in a study of blood T cell repertoires in COVID-19. Clones were sequenced by immunoSEQ multiplex PCR, and TCRdb holds only the in-frame ones, with some missing. The sample contains under 450,000 clones, about 90% of which appear only once. The sequencing input was PBMCs or T cells enriched from blood (not recorded which). These receptors originate from a woman aged 30 to 39 who had recovered from COVID-19.

The V call is TRBV7-2, the J call TRBJ1-1, with 8 nucleotides matching TRBD1. The CDR3 runs 18 residues. With V trimmed by 4 bases and J by 4 bases, 17 bases remained unmatched. The germline gives CDR1 SGHTA, CDR2 FQGNSA. CDR3 amino acids: CASSWDRAGGPLRTEAFF. CDR3 bases: TGTGCCAGCAGCTGGGATAGGGCAGGGGGCCCTCTCCGCACTGAAGCTTTCTTT.

This clone was detected once. The chain is built from TRBV7-2 and TRBJ2-3; 12 positions match TRBD2. Germline V CDR1 and CDR2: SGHTA, FQGNSA. J gave up 2 bases and V 5 bases, and 5 bases lay outside the gene matches. The length of the CDR3 is 16 residues. The CDR3 sequence: CASSHGLAGNTDTQYF. Here the CDR3 DNA reads TGTGCCAGCAGCCACGGACTAGCGGGAAACACAGATACGCAGTATTTT. The full variable domain, its missing parts supplied by reference TRBV7-2 and TRBJ2-3, is GAGVSQSPSNKVTEKGKDVELRCDPISGHTALYWYRQSLGQGLEFLIYFQGNSAPDKSGLPSDRFSAERTGGSVSTLTIQRTQQEDSAVYLCASSHGLAGNTDTQYFGPGTRLTVL.

The V and J genes are TRBV15 and TRBJ1-5, with 8 bases that match TRBD1. CDR3 size: 15 residues. Germline V lookup: CDR1 LNHNV, CDR2 YYDKDF (reference sequence). V gave up 1 base and J gave up 7 bases; unmatched junction bases: 6. DNA for the CDR3: TGTGCCACCAGCAGAGGAAGAACAGGGGGGCAGCCCCAGCATTTT. Residues: CATSRGRTGGQPQHF.

The CDR3 protein is CASRLSGGVETQYF. CDR3 in DNA: TGTGCCAGTAGGCTTAGCGGGGGGGTTGAGACCCAGTACTTC. The V gene is TRBV19, the J gene TRBJ2-5, with 11 positions matching TRBD2. CDR1 and CDR2 from the germline V gene are LNHDA and SQIVND (reference sequence). Germline trimming cut 6 bases from V and 5 bases from J; bases unmatched to any gene: 5. The CDR3 runs to 14 residues.

CDR3 amino acids: CASSRTGFSSYNEQFF. CDR3 coding DNA: TGTGCCAGTAGTCGGACAGGCTTCAGCTCCTACAATGAGCAGTTCTTC. The chain has TRBV19 and TRBJ2-1; 7 bases match TRBD1. Trimming cost V 5 bases and J 0 bases; bases outside gene matches: 7. Germline V gene data show CDR1 as LNHDA and CDR2 as SQIVND (reference sequence). The CDR3 is 16 amino acids.

The CDR3 bases are TGTGCCAGCAGTCCGCCTCGTCGGGTAAACTCACCCCTCCACTTT. Protein product: CASSPPRRVNSPLHF. This rearrangement joins TRBV28 to TRBJ1-6, with D unclear. The CDR3 sequence is 15 residues long. V lost 5 bases and J 10 bases, leaving 18 bases between the germline ends. CDR1 and CDR2 (germline): MDHEN, SYDVKM. The full variable domain, its missing parts supplied by reference TRBV28 and TRBJ1-6, is DVKVTQSSRYLVKRTGEKVFLECVQDMDHENMFWYRQDPGLGLRLIYFSYDVKMKEKGDIPEGYSVSREKKERFSLILESASTNQTSMYLCASSPPRRVNSPLHFGNGTRLTVT.

CDR3: CASSLTPGYEQYF. The CDR3 bases are TGTGCCAGCAGCTTAACGCCGGGGTACGAGCAGTACTTC. The chain joins TRBV7-3 to TRBJ2-7, with D tentatively TRBD2 (5 bases). The CDR3 is 13 residues long. Germline V gene sequence: CDR1 SGHTA, CDR2 FQGTGA. Trimming took 0 bases from V and 4 from J, leaving 7 bases between them.

The chain recombines TRBV5-1 with TRBJ2-1, with D perhaps TRBD2 (7 bases). The CDR3 length is 13 residues. CDR1 is SGHRS, CDR2 YFSETQ, per germline. Trimming shortened V by 6 bases and J by 15 bases, and 22 bases separated the two germline ends. The CDR3 DNA is TGCGCCAGCACGGGGGGCCCCGACGGTTTTCGGTTCTTC. Amino acids: CASTGGPDGFRFF. Filled out from reference TRBV5-1 and TRBJ2-1, the complete variable domain reads KAGVTQTPRYLIKTRGQQVTLSCSPISGHRSVSWYQQTPGQGLQFLFEYFSETQRNKGNFPGRFSGRQFSNSRSEMNVSTLELGDSALYLCASTGGPDGFRFFGPGTRLTVL.

The gene calls are TRBV5-1 and TRBJ2-7; tentative D call: TRBD1 (6 bases). The CDR3 contains 14 residues. In germline, CDR1 is SGHRS, CDR2 YFSETQ. V was trimmed by 4 bases and J by 5 bases, leaving 16 bases between them. The chain's CDR3 is CASSLGQTPNEQYF. For the CDR3, the DNA is TGCGCCAGCAGCCTAGGACAGACCCCCAACGAGCAGTACTTC.